This record covers a single T cell receptor (beta chain). The data were obtained in a study of CD8 T cells in Susac syndrome. Included as multiple sclerosis controls were treatment-naive patients who had stable or active relapsing-remitting disease. In contrast to the negatively isolated CD8+ and CD4+ T cells, TEMRA cells were FACS-enriched. Reverse transcription of about 0.45 to 1 ug RNA was performed with random hexamers. TCRdb re-derived calls from the immunoSEQ multiplex PCR reads in MiXCR, one entry per CDR3 protein. The table includes some 260,000 distinct CDR3 sequences, about 85% detected once. Trimming left V 4 bases short and J 3 bases short, with 9 bases between. The CDR3 is made up of 14 amino acids. From germline, CDR1 is MNHEY and CDR2 SMNVEV (reference sequence).

This sequence was found in a human donor with multiple sclerosis. Material for sequencing was CD8+ T cells from PBMCs. This chain joins TRBV27 and TRBJ2-2, with a possible D match to TRBD2 (6 bases). As DNA, the CDR3 is TGTGCCAGCAGTTCCGGGACTTACACCGGGGAGCTGTTTTTT. Amino acids: CASSSGTYTGELFF.